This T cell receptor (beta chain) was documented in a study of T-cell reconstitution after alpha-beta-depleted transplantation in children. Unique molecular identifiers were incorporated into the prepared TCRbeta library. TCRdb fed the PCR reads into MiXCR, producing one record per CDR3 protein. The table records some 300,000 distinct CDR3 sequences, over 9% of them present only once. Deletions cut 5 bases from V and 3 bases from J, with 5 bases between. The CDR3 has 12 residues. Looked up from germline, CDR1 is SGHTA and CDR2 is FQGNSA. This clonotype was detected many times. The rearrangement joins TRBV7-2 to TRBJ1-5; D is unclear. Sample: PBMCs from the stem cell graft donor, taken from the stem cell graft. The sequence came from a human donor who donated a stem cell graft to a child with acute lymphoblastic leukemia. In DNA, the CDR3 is TGTGCCAGCAGCCAGCCCAATCAGCCCCAGCATTTT. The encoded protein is CASSQPNQPQHF.